A selection of T cell receptor beta chains follows, all from one sample in a study of CD4 T cells in relation to SARS-CoV-2 and coronaviruses. Repertoires were generated with immunoSEQ multiplex PCR, while TCRdb's copy carries only in-frame clones and drops some. The table has more than 20,000 clones, 60% to 80% seen once. Their antigens remain unidentified. The sample taken for sequencing was CD4+ T cells from PBMCs, cultured in vitro. The source is a human donor in good health. Both conserved end residues are part of each CDR3. A D gene is named only where the DNA matches it firmly.

>TRBV28|TRBJ1-1|TRBD1
TGTGCCAGCAGTCCGGAAGGACAGGGGTTGAACACTGAAGCTTTCTTT
CASSPEGQGLNTEAFF
>TRBV25-1|TRBJ2-3|-
TGTGCCAGCAGTCGTGGGGACACAGATACGCAGTATTTT
CASSRGDTDTQYF
>TRBV9|TRBJ2-2|TRBD1
TGTGCCAGCAGCGTAGGGGACAGGGTGATCGGGGAGCTGTTTTTT
CASSVGDRVIGELFF
>TRBV7-7|TRBJ1-1|TRBD1
TGTGCCAGCAGCATATGGGACAGGGGGGGCACTGAAGCTTTCTTT
CASSIWDRGGTEAFF
>TRBV19|TRBJ2-7|-
TGTGCCAGTAGTTTTGGCGGATGGGGCGAGCAGTACTTC
CASSFGGWGEQYF
>TRBV6-1|TRBJ2-2|TRBD2
TGTGCCAGCAGTGTCCGGGGGGGAGCGGGCACCGGGGAGCTGTTTTTT
CASSVRGGAGTGELFF
>TRBV9|TRBJ1-6|-
TGTGCCAGCAGCGTTAGGGGGACCTATAATTCACCCCTCCACTTT
CASSVRGTYNSPLHF
>TRBV6-2/TRBV6-3|TRBJ1-5|-
TGTGCCAGCAGTTACGGGGGCAATCAGCCCCAGCATTTT
CASSYGGNQPQHF
>TRBV7-9|TRBJ2-7|-
TGTGCCAGCAGCTTAGTGGGGGGCTCGGTCGAGCAGTACTTC
CASSLVGGSVEQYF
>TRBV10-3|TRBJ2-3|TRBD2
TGTGCCATCAGTGATTTGGCTAGCGGGACCACAGATACGCAGTATTTT
CAISDLASGTTDTQYF
>TRBV6-5|TRBJ1-6|-
TGTGCCAGCGCTGCCCGGGGGTATAATTCACCCCTCCACTTT
CASAARGYNSPLHF
>TRBV24-1|TRBJ2-1|TRBD1
TGTGCCACCAGTGAGATGACAGGGCCCAATGAGCAGTTCTTC
CATSEMTGPNEQFF
>TRBV19|TRBJ2-2|-
TGTGCCAGTAGTATTATAGCGGCAGGGCAGAACACCGGGGAGCTGTTTTTT
CASSIIAAGQNTGELFF
>TRBV9|TRBJ2-1|-
TGTGCCAGCAGCTCTCCGGCTCCCTACAATGAGCAGTTCTTC
CASSSPAPYNEQFF
>TRBV10-2|TRBJ1-2|TRBD1
TGCGCCAGCAGCGATCAGGGGGCATGGGGCTACACCTTC
CASSDQGAWGYTF